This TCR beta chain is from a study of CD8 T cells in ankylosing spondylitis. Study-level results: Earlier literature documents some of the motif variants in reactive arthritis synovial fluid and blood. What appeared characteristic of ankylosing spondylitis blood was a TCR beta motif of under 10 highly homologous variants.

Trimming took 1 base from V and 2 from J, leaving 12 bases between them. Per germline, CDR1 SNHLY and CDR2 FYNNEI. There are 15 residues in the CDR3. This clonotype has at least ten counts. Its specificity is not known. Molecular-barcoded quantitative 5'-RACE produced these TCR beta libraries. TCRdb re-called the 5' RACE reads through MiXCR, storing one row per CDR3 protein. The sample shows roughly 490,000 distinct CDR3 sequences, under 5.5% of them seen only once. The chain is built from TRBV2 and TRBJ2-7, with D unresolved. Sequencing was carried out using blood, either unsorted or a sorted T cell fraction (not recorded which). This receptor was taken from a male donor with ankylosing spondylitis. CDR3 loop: CASSEEGYGAYEQYF. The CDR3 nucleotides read TGTGCCAGCAGTGAAGAGGGATACGGCGCCTACGAGCAGTACTTC. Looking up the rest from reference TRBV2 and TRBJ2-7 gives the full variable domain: EPEVTQTPSHQVTQMGQEVILRCVPISNHLYFYWYRQILGQKVEFLVSFYNNEISEKSEIFDDQFSVERPDGSNFTLKIRSTKLEDSAMYFCASSEEGYGAYEQYFGPGTRLTVT.